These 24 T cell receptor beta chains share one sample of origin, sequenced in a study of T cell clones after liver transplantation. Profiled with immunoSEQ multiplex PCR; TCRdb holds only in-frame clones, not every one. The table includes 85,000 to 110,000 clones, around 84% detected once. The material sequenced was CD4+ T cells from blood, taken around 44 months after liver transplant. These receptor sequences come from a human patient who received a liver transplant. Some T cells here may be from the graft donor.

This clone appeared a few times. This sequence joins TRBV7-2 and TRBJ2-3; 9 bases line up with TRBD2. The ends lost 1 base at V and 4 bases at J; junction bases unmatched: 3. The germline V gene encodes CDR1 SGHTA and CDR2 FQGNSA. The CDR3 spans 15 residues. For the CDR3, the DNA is TGTGCCAGCAGCTTAGTAGCGGGGGTGGCAGATACGCAGTATTTT. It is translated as CASSLVAGVADTQYF. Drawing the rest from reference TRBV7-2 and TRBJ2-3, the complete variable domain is GAGVSQSPSNKVTEKGKDVELRCDPISGHTALYWYRQSLGQGLEFLIYFQGNSAPDKSGLPSDRFSAERTGGSVSTLTIQRTQQEDSAVYLCASSLVAGVADTQYFGPGTRLTVL.

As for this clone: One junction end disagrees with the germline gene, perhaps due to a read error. The CDR3 DNA is TGTGCCTGGAGCGGGCCTAAAGAAAAACTGTTTTTT. It translates to CAWSGPKEKLFF. V and J are TRBV30 and TRBJ1-4; D not resolved. CDR1 is GTSNPN and CDR2 is SVGIG in the germline V gene (reference sequence). This CDR3 comprises 12 residues.

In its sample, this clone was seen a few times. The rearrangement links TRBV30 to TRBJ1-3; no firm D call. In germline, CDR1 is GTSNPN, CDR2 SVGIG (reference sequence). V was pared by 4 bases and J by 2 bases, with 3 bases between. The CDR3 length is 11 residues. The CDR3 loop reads CAWTAGNTIYF. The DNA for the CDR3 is TGTGCCTGGACAGCTGGAAACACCATATATTTT. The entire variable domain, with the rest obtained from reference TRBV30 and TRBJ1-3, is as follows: SQTIHQWPATLVQPVGSPLSLECTVEGTSNPNLYWYRQAAGRGLQLLFYSVGIGQISSEVPQNLSASRPQDRQFILSSKKLLLSDSGFYLCAWTAGNTIYFGEGSWLTVV.

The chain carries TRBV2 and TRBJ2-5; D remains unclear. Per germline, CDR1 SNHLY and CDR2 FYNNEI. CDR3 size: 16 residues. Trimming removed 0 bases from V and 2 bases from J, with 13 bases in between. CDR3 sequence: CASSEALRVIQETQYF. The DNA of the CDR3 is TGTGCCAGCAGTGAAGCGCTTCGAGTTATTCAAGAGACCCAGTACTTC.

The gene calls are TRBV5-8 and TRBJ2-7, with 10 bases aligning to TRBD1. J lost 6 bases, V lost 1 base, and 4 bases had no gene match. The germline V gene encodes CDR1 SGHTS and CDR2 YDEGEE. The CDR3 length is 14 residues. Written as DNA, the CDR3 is TGTGCCAGCAGCTTGCACGGGACAGGGGCCGAGCAGTACTTC. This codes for CASSLHGTGAEQYF.

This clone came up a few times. CDR3 sequence: CSVERQMNTEAFF. DNA of the CDR3: TGCAGCGTTGAACGACAGATGAACACTGAAGCTTTCTTT. The V gene is TRBV29-1, the J gene TRBJ1-1; D might be TRBD1 (5 bases). CDR1 is SQVTM, CDR2 ANQGSEA, per germline. Trimming left V 2 bases short and J 0 bases short, with 7 bases between. The CDR3 contains 13 residues.

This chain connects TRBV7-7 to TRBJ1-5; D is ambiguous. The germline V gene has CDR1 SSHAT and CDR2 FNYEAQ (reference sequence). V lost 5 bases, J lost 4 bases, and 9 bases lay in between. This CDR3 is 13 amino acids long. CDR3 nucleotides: TGTGCCAGCAGCCAAGCGGCTAATCAGCCCCAGCATTTT. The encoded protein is CASSQAANQPQHF.

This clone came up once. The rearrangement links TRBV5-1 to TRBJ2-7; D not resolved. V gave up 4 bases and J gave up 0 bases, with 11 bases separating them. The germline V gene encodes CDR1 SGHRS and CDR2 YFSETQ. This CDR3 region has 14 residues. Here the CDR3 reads CASSPGRGSYEQYF. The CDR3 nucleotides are TGCGCCAGCAGCCCGGGCAGAGGCTCCTACGAGCAGTACTTC.

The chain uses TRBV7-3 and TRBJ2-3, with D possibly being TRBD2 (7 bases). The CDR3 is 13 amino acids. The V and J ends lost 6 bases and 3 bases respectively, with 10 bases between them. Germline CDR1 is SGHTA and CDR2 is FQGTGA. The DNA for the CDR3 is TGTGCCAGCAGGAAGGGGGGGACAGATACGCAGTATTTT. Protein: CASRKGGTDTQYF.

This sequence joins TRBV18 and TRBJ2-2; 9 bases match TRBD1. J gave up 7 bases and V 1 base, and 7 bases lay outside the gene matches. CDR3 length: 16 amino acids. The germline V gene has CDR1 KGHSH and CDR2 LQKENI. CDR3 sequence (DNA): TGTGCCAGCTCACCACTGACCGGACAGGGGATCGGGGAGCTGTTTTTT. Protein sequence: CASSPLTGQGIGELFF.

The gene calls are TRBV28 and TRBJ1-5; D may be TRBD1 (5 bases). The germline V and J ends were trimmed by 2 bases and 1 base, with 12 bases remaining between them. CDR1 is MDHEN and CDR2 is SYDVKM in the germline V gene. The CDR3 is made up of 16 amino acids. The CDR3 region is CASSLGGGWSNQPQHF. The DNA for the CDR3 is TGTGCCAGCAGTTTAGGTGGGGGTTGGAGCAATCAGCCCCAGCATTTT.

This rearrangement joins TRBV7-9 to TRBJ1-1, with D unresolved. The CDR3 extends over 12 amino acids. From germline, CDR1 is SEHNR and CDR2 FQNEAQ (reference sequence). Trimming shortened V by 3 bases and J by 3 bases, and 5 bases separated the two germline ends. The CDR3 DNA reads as TGTGCCAGCAGCTTCCGGTACACTGAAGCTTTCTTT. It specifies CASSFRYTEAFF.

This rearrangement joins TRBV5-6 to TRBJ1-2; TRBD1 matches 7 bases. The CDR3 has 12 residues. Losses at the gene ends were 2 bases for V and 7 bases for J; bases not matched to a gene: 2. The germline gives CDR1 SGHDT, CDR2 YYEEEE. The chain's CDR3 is CASSLGQVGYTF. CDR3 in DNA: TGTGCCAGCAGCTTAGGACAGGTTGGCTACACCTTC.

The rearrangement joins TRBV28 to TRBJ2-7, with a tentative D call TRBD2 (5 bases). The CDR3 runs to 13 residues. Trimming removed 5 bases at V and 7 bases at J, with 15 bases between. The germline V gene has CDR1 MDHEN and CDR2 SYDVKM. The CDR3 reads CASSLPPPGEQYF. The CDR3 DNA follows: TGTGCCAGCAGTCTCCCGCCCCCGGGAGAGCAGTACTTC. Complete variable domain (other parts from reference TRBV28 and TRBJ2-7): DVKVTQSSRYLVKRTGEKVFLECVQDMDHENMFWYRQDPGLGLRLIYFSYDVKMKEKGDIPEGYSVSREKKERFSLILESASTNQTSMYLCASSLPPPGEQYFGPGTRLTVT.

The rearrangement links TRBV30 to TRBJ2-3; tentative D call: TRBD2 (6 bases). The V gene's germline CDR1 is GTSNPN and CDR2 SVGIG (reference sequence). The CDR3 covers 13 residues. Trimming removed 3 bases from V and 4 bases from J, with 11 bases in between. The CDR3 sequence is CAWRNSGADTQYF. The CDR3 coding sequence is TGTGCCTGGAGAAATTCGGGAGCAGATACGCAGTATTTT.

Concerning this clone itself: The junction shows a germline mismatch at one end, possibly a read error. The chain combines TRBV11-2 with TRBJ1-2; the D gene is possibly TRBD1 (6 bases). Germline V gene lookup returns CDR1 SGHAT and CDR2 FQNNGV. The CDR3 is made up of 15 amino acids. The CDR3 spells CARSLGGGLNYGYTF. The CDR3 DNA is TGTGCCCGCAGCTTAGGGGGGGGCTTGAACTATGGCTACACCTTC.

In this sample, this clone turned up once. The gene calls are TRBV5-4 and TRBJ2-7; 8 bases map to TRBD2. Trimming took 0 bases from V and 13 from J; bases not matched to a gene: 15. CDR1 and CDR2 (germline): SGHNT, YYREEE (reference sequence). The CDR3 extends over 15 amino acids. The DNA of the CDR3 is TGTGCCAGCAGCTTGGGAGGTCTAGCGGGCGGTACACCTTACTTC. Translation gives CASSLGGLAGGTPYF.

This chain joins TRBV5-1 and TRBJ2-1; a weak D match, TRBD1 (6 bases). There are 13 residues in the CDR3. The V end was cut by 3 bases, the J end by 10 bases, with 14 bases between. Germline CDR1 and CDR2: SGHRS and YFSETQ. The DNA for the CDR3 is TGCGCCAGCAGCTACACAGGGTGGGGCGAGCAGTTCTTC. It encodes CASSYTGWGEQFF.

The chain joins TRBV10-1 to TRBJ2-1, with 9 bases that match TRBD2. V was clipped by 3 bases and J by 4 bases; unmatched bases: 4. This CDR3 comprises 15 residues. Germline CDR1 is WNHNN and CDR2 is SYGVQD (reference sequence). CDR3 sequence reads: CASSEGLAGYNEQFF. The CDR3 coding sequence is TGCGCCAGCAGTGAAGGCCTAGCGGGATACAATGAGCAGTTCTTC.

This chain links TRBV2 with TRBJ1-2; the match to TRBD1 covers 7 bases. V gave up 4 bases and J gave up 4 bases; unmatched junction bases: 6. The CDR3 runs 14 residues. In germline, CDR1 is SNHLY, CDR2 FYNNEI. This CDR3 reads CASSVEGAFYGYTF. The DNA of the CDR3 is TGTGCCAGCAGTGTGGAGGGGGCTTTCTATGGCTACACCTTC. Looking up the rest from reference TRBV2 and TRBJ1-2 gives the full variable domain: EPEVTQTPSHQVTQMGQEVILRCVPISNHLYFYWYRQILGQKVEFLVSFYNNEISEKSEIFDDQFSVERPDGSNFTLKIRSTKLEDSAMYFCASSVEGAFYGYTFGSGTRLTVV.

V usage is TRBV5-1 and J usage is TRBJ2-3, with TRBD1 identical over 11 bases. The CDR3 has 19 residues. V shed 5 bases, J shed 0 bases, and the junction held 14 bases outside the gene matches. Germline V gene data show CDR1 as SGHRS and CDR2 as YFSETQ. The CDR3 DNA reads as TGCGCCAGCAGTTTTCGCCGGGACAGGGGGTCGCATAGCACAGATACGCAGTATTTT. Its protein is CASSFRRDRGSHSTDTQYF.

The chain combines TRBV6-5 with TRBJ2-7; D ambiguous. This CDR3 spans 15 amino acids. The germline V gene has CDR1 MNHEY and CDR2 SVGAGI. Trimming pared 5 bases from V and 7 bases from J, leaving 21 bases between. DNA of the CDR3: TGTGCCAGCAGTAAACGACCCCACGCGTATTTAGAGCAGTACTTC. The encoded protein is CASSKRPHAYLEQYF.

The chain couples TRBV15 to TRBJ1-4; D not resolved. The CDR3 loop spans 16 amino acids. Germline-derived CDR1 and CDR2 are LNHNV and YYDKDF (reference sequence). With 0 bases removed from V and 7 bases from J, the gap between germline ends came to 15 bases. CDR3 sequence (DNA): TGTGCCACCAGCAGAGATGCGACTTTTGGTTTTGAAAAACTGTTTTTT. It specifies CATSRDATFGFEKLFF.

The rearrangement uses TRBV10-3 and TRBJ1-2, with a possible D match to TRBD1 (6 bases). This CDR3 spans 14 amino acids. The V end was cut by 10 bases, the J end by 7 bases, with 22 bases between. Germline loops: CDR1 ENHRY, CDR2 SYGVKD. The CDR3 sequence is CATKEPRTESGYTF. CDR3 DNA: TGTGCCACCAAGGAACCAAGGACAGAATCTGGCTACACCTTC.